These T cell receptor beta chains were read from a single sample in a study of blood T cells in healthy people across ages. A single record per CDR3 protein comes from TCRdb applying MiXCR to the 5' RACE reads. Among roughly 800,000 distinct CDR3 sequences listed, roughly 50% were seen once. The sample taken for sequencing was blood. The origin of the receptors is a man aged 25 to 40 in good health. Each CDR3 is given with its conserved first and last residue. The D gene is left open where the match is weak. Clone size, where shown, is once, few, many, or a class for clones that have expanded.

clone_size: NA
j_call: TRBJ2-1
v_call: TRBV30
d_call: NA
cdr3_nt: TGTGCCTGGAAAATAGGCAATGAGCAGTTCTTC
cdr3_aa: CAWKIGNEQFF

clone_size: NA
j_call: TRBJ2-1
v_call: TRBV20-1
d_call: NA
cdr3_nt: TGCAGTGCCCTCGAGGGAAACCAAGAGACCCAGTTCTTC
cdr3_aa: CSALEGNQETQFF

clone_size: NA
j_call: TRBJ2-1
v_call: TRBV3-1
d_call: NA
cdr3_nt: TGTGCCAGCAGCCCAGGGGTGGAATATGAGCAGTTCTTC
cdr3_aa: CASSPGVEYEQFF

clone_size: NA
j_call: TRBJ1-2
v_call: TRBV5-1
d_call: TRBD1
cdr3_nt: TGCGCCAGCAGCTTGGATGGGACAGGGGAGTATGGCTACACCTTC
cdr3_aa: CASSLDGTGEYGYTF

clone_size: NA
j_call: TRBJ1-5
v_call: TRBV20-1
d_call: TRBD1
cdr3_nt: TGCAGTGCTCTGAGGAGAGGACAGGGGGTAAATCAGCCCCAGCATTTT
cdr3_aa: CSALRRGQGVNQPQHF

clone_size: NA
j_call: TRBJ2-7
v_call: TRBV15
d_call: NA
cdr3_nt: TGTGCCACCAGCAGAGAATTGGGGAGCTCCTACGAGCAGTACTTC
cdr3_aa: CATSRELGSSYEQYF

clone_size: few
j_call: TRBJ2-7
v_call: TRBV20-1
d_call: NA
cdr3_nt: TGCAGTGCTAGTCGAGCGGGCCGAGCTACCCGTTTCCGTTACGAGCAGTACTTC
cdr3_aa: CSASRAGRATRFRYEQYF

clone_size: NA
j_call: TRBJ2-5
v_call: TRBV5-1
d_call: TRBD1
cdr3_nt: TGCGCCAGCACCCAGACAGGGGTTCTGGAAGAGACCCAGTACTTC
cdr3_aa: CASTQTGVLEETQYF

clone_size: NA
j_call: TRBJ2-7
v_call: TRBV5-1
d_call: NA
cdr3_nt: TGCGCCAGCAGCTTGGTGCTGGGCAACTACGAGCAGTACTTC
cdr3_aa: CASSLVLGNYEQYF

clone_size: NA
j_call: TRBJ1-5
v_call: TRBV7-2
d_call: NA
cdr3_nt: TGTGCCAGCAGCTTAACCCCAGCGGGAAGCAATCAGCCCCAGCATTTT
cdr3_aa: CASSLTPAGSNQPQHF

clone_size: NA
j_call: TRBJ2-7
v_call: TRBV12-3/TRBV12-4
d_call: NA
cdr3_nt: TGTGCCGGCAGCCATCTTCGGCGGGAGCAGTACTTC
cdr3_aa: CAGSHLRREQYF

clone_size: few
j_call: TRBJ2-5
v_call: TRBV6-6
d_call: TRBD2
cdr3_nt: TGTCCCCCGCGGGAGGCGAGAGGCCAGTACTTC
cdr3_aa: CPPREARGQYF

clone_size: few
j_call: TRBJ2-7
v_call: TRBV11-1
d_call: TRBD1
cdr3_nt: TGTGCCAGCAGATCGACAGGGTCGGGGAACGAGCAGTACTTC
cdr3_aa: CASRSTGSGNEQYF

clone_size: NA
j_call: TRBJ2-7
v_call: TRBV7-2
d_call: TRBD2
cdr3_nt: TGTGCCAGCAGCCTCACCGGGACTAGCGGAAACTACGAGCAGTACTTC
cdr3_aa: CASSLTGTSGNYEQYF

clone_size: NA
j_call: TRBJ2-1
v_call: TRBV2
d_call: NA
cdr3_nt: TGTGCCAGCAGATCCACGGATGAGCAGTTCTTC
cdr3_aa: CASRSTDEQFF

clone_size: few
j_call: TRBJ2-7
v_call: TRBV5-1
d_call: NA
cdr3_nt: TGCGCCAGCAGCATCCGGGACTCCTACGAGCAGTACTTC
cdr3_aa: CASSIRDSYEQYF

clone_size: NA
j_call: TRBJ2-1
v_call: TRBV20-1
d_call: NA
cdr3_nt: TGCAGTGCTAGAGATCAGGGCCTCTCCTACAATGAGCAGTTCTTC
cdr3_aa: CSARDQGLSYNEQFF

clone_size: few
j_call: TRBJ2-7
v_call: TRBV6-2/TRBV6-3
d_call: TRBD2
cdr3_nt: TGTGCCAGCATGAGAGGAGCGGGAGCCTACGAGCAGTACTTC
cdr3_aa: CASMRGAGAYEQYF

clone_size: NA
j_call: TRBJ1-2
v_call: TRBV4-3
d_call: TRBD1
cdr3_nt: TGCGCCAGCAGCCTAGGCCGGGACAGGGCTAACTATGGCTACACCTTC
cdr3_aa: CASSLGRDRANYGYTF

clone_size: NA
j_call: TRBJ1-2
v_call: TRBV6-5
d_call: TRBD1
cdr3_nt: TGTGCCAGCAGTTACTCGAGAGGCGGGTGGACAGGGGATGCCTACACCTTC
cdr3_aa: CASSYSRGGWTGDAYTF

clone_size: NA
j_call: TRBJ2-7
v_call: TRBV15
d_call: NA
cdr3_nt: TGTGCCATCAGCCCACAGGGGGGGCCTTCCTACGAGCAGTACTTC
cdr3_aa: CAISPQGGPSYEQYF

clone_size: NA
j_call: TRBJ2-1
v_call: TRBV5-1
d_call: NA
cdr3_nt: TGCGCCAGCACTTTGGGACCAGGGAGCGAGCAGTTCTTC
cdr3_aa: CASTLGPGSEQFF

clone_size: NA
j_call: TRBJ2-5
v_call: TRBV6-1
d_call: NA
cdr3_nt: TGTGCCAGCACTGGAAGAGCGGTTAGGGAGACCCAGTACTTC
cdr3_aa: CASTGRAVRETQYF

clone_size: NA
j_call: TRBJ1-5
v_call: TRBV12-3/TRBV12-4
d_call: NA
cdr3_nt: TGTGCCAGCAGTTTTCAGCCGTCCCCCGGAGTTAGCAATCAGCCCCAGCATTTT
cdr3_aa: CASSFQPSPGVSNQPQHF

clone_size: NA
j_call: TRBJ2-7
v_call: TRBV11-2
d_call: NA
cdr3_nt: TGTGCCAGCAGCCCCTTAGGATACGGGGCCTACGAGCAGTACTTC
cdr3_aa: CASSPLGYGAYEQYF

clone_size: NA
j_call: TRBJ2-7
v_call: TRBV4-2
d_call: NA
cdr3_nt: TGTGCCAGCAGTCTCCTTACGGGACGCTCCTACGAGCAGTACTTC
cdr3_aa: CASSLLTGRSYEQYF

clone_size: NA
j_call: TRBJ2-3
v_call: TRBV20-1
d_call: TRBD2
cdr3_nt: TGCAGTGCTAGCCTTTCTAGCGGGAGTACGAATACGCAGTATTTT
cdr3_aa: CSASLSSGSTNTQYF

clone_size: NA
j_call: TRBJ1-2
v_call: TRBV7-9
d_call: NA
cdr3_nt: TGTGCCAGCAGCTACCCGGGAGGAGGAAACTATGGCTACACCTTC
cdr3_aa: CASSYPGGGNYGYTF

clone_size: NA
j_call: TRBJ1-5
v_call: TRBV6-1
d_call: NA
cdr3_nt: TGTGCCAGCAGTGTCGGCCTCGGTCAGCCCCAGCATTTT
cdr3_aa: CASSVGLGQPQHF

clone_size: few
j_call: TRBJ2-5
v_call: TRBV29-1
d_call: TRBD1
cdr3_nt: TGCAGCGTTGAAGAAGGACAGGGGCAAGAGACCCAGTACTTC
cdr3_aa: CSVEEGQGQETQYF

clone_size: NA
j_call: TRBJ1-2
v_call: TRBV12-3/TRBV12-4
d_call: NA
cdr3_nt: TGTGCCAGCAGTTTTTATGGTGGCTACACCTTC
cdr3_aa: CASSFYGGYTF

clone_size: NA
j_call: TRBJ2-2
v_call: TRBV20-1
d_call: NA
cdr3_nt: TGCAGTGCTAGTACTGGGAACACCGGGGAGCTGTTTTTT
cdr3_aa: CSASTGNTGELFF

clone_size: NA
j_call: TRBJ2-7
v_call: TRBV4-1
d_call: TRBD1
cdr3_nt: TGCGCCAGCAGCTTACGACAGGGTGTAGAATCCTACGAGCAGTACTTC
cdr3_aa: CASSLRQGVESYEQYF

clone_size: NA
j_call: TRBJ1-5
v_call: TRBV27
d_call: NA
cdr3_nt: TGTGCCAGCAGTCATGGCAGAGATCAGCCCCAGCATTTT
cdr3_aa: CASSHGRDQPQHF

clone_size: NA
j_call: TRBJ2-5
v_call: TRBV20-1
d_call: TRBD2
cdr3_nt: TGCAGTGCTAGTTCCAGCGGGAGGTACGGGGCCAAAGAGACCCAGTACTTC
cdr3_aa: CSASSSGRYGAKETQYF

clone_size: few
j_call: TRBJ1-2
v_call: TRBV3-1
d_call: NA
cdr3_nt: TGTGCCAGCAGCCAATCAAGAGGGCCCAGGGGCGGCTACACCTTC
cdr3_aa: CASSQSRGPRGGYTF

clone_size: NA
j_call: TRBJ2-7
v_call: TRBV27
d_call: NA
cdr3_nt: TGTGCCAGCAGTACAACGAGAAGTGGCGAGCAGTACTTC
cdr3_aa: CASSTTRSGEQYF

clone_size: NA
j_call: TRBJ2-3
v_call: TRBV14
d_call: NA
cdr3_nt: TGTGCCAGCCTATTTCGTGACTCCAGCACAGATACGCAGTATTTT
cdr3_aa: CASLFRDSSTDTQYF

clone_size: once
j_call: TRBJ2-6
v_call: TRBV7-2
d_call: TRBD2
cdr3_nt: TGTGCCAGCAGCTTAGCGCTGGTAGCGGGGCGACCTGGGGCCAACGTCCTGACTTTC
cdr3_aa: CASSLALVAGRPGANVLTF

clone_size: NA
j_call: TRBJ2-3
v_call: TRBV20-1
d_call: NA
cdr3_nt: TGCAGTGCCGGGACTTTCATTTCTACTAGCACAGATACGCAGTATTTT
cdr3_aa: CSAGTFISTSTDTQYF

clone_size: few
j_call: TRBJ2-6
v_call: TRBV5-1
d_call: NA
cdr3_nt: TGCGCCAGCAGCTGGGAGAGGGACCCTGGGGCCAACGTCCTGACTTTC
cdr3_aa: CASSWERDPGANVLTF

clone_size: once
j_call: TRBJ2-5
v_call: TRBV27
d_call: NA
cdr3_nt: TGTGCCAGCAGTTTGACAGGACGCGGCGGGACCCAGTACTTC
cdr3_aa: CASSLTGRGGTQYF

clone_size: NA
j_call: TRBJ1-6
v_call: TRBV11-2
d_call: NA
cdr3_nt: TGTGCCAGCAGCTTAGGGGGGGGGATTAATTCACCCCTCCACTTT
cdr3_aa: CASSLGGGINSPLHF

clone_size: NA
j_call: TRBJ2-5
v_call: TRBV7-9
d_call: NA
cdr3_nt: TGTGCCAGCAGCTTATCAGACTCTACGGGGGCCCAGTACTTC
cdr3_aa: CASSLSDSTGAQYF